This is a list of T cell receptor beta chains from one sample in a study of cytomegalovirus exposure and HLA in healthy donors. TCRdb's copy holds only in-frame clones and misses some; the assay was immunoSEQ multiplex PCR. The table has around 130,000 clones, about 80% seen once. The specimen was PBMCs. The source of these receptors is a young woman in good health and CMV-seronegative. The CDR3 runs from the conserved cysteine through the conserved F or W. The D gene is left open where the match is weak.

>TRBJ2-7|TRBV4-1|TRBD2
CASSQGYVSGRTYEQYF
TGCGCCAGCAGCCAAGGGTATGTTAGCGGGAGGACCTACGAGCAGTACTTC
>TRBJ1-2|TRBV7-9|TRBD1
CASSPSGGYGYTF
TGTGCCAGCAGCCCTTCAGGGGGTTATGGCTACACCTTC
>TRBJ1-1|TRBV27|NA
CASSFLGARSNTEAFF
TGTGCCAGCAGTTTTTTGGGGGCGCGGAGCAACACTGAAGCTTTCTTT
>TRBJ2-6|TRBV5-8|TRBD1
CASRGQGSGANVLTF
TGTGCCAGCAGAGGACAGGGGTCTGGGGCCAACGTCCTGACTTTC
>TRBJ1-1|TRBV18|NA
CASSPNPGGRNEAFF
TGTGCCAGCTCACCGAATCCGGGGGGTCGTAATGAAGCTTTCTTT
>TRBJ1-2|TRBV7-9|NA
CASIVLGTRGYTF
TGTGCCAGCATCGTTTTAGGGACACGGGGCTACACCTTC
>TRBJ2-3|TRBV5-5|NA
CASSLVPAGSTDTQYF
TGTGCCAGCAGCTTGGTCCCAGCGGGTAGCACAGATACGCAGTATTTT
>TRBJ2-7|TRBV19|NA
CASSAMPRGSFPYKYF
TGTGCCAGTAGTGCCATGCCCCGGGGATCCTTCCCCTACAAGTACTTC
>TRBJ2-4|TRBV27|NA
CASSKGVAKNIQYF
TGTGCCAGCAGTAAAGGGGTAGCCAAAAACATTCAGTACTTC
>TRBJ1-2|TRBV10-3|NA
CATTDVTNYGYTF
TGTGCCACCACAGACGTCACTAACTATGGCTACACCTTC